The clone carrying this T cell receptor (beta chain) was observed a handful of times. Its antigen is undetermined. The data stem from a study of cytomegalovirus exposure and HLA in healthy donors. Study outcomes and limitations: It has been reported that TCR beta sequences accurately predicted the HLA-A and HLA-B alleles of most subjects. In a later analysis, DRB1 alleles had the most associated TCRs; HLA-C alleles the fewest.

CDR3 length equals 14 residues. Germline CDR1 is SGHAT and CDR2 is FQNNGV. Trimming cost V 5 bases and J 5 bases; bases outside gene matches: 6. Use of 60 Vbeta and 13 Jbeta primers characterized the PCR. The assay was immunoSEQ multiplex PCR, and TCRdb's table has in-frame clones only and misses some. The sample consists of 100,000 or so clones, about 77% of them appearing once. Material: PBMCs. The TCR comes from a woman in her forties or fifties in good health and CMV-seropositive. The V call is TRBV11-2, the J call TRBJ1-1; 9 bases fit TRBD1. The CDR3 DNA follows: TGTGCCAGCAGCCCTTACAGGGGGCATACTGAAGCTTTCTTT. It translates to CASSPYRGHTEAFF.